The 21 T cell receptor beta chains below were found in one sample sequenced in a study of beta chain features in type 1 diabetes. Study observations and caveats: For Type 1 diabetes patients, all four CD4+ subsets carried TCRB CDR3s that were moderately but significantly shorter.

These receptors are not linked to any known antigen. As every portion of the isolated RNA was reverse transcribed, the sequencing read expressed TCRB transcripts. Here immunoSEQ multiplex PCR was the method, and the copy in TCRdb shows in-frame clones only, minus some. The sample records about 640,000 clones, under 15% being singletons. The sequenced sample consisted of naive CD4+ T cells from blood. These receptor sequences come from a man aged 25-45 years with type 1 diabetes.

V and J are TRBV30 and TRBJ2-3, with 10 nucleotides matching TRBD2. This CDR3 contains 13 residues. Germline loops: CDR1 GTSNPN, CDR2 SVGIG (reference sequence). The DNA for the CDR3 is TGTGGTTGTTTTAGCGGGGGGTCAGATACGCAGTATTTT. It is translated as CGCFSGGSDTQYF.

This clone was seen a few times. V usage is TRBV6-6 and J usage is TRBJ1-1; TRBD1 agrees at 7 bases. Looked up from germline, CDR1 is MNHNY and CDR2 is SVGAGI (reference sequence). Unmatched junction bases numbered 11, after V lost 5 bases and J lost 5 bases. This CDR3 is 15 amino acids long. The CDR3 DNA is TGTGCCAGCAGTGGATGGAGTCAGGGGGGAACTGAAGCTTTCTTT. Translating it yields CASSGWSQGGTEAFF.

This chain uses TRBV9 with TRBJ1-1, with D possibly TRBD1 on 5 matching bases. The V end lost 4 bases, the J end lost 1 base, and 5 bases lay between the germline ends. The CDR3 covers 12 residues. The germline gives CDR1 SGDLS, CDR2 YYNGEE. CDR3 bases: TGTGCCAGCAGCCAGGGGAACACTGAAGCTTTCTTT. Its translation: CASSQGNTEAFF. The entire variable domain, with the rest obtained from reference TRBV9 and TRBJ1-1, is as follows: DSGVTQTPKHLITATGQRVTLRCSPRSGDLSVYWYQQSLDQGLQFLIQYYNGEERAKGNILERFSAQQFPDLHSELNLSSLELGDSALYFCASSQGNTEAFFGQGTRLTVV.

J is TRBJ2-2 and V is TRBV28; 9 positions agree with TRBD1. The ends lost 6 bases at V and 4 bases at J; junction bases unmatched: 6. The germline gives CDR1 MDHEN, CDR2 SYDVKM. The CDR3 covers 15 residues. CDR3 protein: CASSLGQGSTGELFF. The CDR3 bases are TGTGCCAGCAGCCTGGGACAGGGTAGCACCGGGGAGCTGTTTTTT.

The V call is TRBV20-1, the J call TRBJ1-1, with D hard to call. CDR1 and CDR2 (germline): DFQATT, SNEGSKA (reference sequence). The CDR3 contains 11 residues. Between the trimmed V and J ends, which lost 5 bases and 5 bases, there was a span of 9 bases. The DNA of the CDR3 is TGCAGTGCTGATCTTAATACTGAAGCTTTCTTT. This translates into CSADLNTEAFF.

The chain carries TRBV5-4 and TRBJ2-7; D may be TRBD1 (6 bases). V was cut by 4 bases and J by 1 base, with 18 bases left in between. This CDR3 contains 16 residues. Germline CDR1 SGHNT, CDR2 YYREEE (reference sequence). CDR3 loop: CASSPGDRILSYEQYF. The CDR3 DNA reads as TGTGCCAGCAGCCCTGGAGACAGGATCCTTTCCTACGAGCAGTACTTC. Complete variable domain (other parts from reference TRBV5-4 and TRBJ2-7): ETGVTQSPTHLIKTRGQQVTLRCSSQSGHNTVSWYQQALGQGPQFIFQYYREEENGRGNFPPRFSGLQFPNYSSELNVNALELDDSALYLCASSPGDRILSYEQYFGPGTRLTVT.

V and J are TRBV19 and TRBJ1-2; the D is unclear. CDR1 is LNHDA and CDR2 is SQIVND in the germline V gene (reference sequence). Between the trimmed V and J ends, which lost 5 bases and 1 base, there was a span of 5 bases. CDR3 length equals 12 residues. CDR3 coding DNA: TGTGCCAGTAGTGTTAATAACTATGGCTACACCTTC. Protein: CASSVNNYGYTF.

This clone occurred a few times. The chain joins TRBV29-1 to TRBJ2-7, with D perhaps matching TRBD1 or TRBD2 (5 bases each). The ends were cut back, 4 bases at V and 1 base at J, with 20 bases in the middle. This CDR3 is built from 16 residues. Germline CDR1 SQVTM, CDR2 ANQGSEA. Here the CDR3 DNA reads TGCAGCGTTGCCCCCCGTTTGAGGGGCCAGTCCTACGAGCAGTACTTC. Encoded protein: CSVAPRLRGQSYEQYF.

The rearrangement links TRBV2 to TRBJ2-1; 9 nucleotides agree with TRBD2. Unmatched junction bases numbered 0, after V lost 3 bases and J lost 0 bases. The CDR3 consists of 15 residues. CDR1 and CDR2 (germline): SNHLY, FYNNEI. The CDR3 loop reads CASSERGGSYNEQFF. Written as DNA, the CDR3 is TGTGCCAGCAGTGAGCGGGGGGGCTCCTACAATGAGCAGTTCTTC.

This clone was detected a few times. The chain uses TRBV30 and TRBJ2-2; the match to TRBD2 covers 7 bases. The CDR3 consists of 14 residues. From germline, CDR1 is GTSNPN and CDR2 SVGIG (reference sequence). The V gene end was trimmed by 3 bases and the J gene end by 2 bases; junction bases not matched to a gene: 3. The CDR3 region has the DNA TGTGCCTGGAGCGGGGGGACCAACACCGGGGAGCTGTTTTTT. This sequence encodes CAWSGGTNTGELFF.

The chain carries TRBV14 and TRBJ2-3; D uncertain. The CDR3 consists of 11 residues. V was shortened by 3 bases and J by 5 bases, with 3 bases between the two germline ends. Germline assignment: CDR1 SGHDN and CDR2 FVKESK. CDR3 sequence: CASSHKDTQYF. CDR3 DNA: TGTGCCAGCAGCCATAAAGATACGCAGTATTTT.

This clone was picked up a small number of times. The genes are TRBV4-3 and TRBJ1-6; perhaps TRBD1 as D (6 bases). Between the trimmed V and J ends, which lost 4 bases and 0 bases, there was a span of 13 bases. Germline V gives CDR1 LGHNA, CDR2 YSLEER. The CDR3 length is 17 residues. The CDR3 loop is CASSPRGPSSYNSPLHF. CDR3 DNA sequence: TGCGCCAGCAGCCCCAGGGGACCGAGCTCCTATAATTCACCCCTCCACTTT.

The CDR3 DNA reads TGTGCCAGCATGGCGGAGACCTACGAGCAGTACTTC. Translating it yields CASMAETYEQYF. The chain uses TRBV9 and TRBJ2-7; D remains unclear. The CDR3 runs to 12 residues. From germline, CDR1 is SGDLS and CDR2 YYNGEE. Trimming stripped 6 bases from V and 2 bases from J, with 9 bases between.

This clone was detected a few times. J is TRBJ1-4 and V is TRBV7-9, with D possibly being TRBD1 (5 bases). The germline V gene encodes CDR1 SEHNR and CDR2 FQNEAQ (reference sequence). The CDR3 covers 15 residues. V was cut by 8 bases and J by 7 bases, with 20 bases left in between. DNA of the CDR3: TGTGCCAGCTCCCCCGACGGGACGGGAATTGAAAAACTGTTTTTT. Amino acid sequence: CASSPDGTGIEKLFF.

This clone was observed a handful of times. The J gene is TRBJ2-2, the V gene TRBV5-4, with D tentatively TRBD1 (5 bases). The CDR3 loop spans 15 amino acids. The V gene lost 1 base and the J gene lost 2 bases, with 9 bases spanning the gap. Germline V gene lookup returns CDR1 SGHNT and CDR2 YYREEE (reference sequence). CDR3 DNA: TGTGCCAGCAGCTTGCAACAGGCAAACACCGGGGAGCTGTTTTTT. This codes for CASSLQQANTGELFF.

In DNA, the CDR3 is TGCAGCGTCCGGACAGGGGAGGGTAGAGAGACCCAGTACTTC. Translation gives CSVRTGEGRETQYF. The chain links TRBV29-1 to TRBJ2-5; 9 bases map to TRBD1. This CDR3 region has 14 residues. J gave up 4 bases and V 6 bases, and 9 bases lay outside the gene matches. Germline CDR1 is SQVTM and CDR2 is ANQGSEA.

There are a few counts of this clone. The V call is TRBV4-3, the J call TRBJ1-2, with D maybe TRBD1 (5 bases). Deletions cut 1 base from V and 2 bases from J, with 14 bases between. The CDR3 covers 16 residues. Germline V gives CDR1 LGHNA, CDR2 YSLEER. CDR3 in DNA: TGCGCCAGCAGCCAAGGGGGCGTGGGCAAGAACTATGGCTACACCTTC. Protein product: CASSQGGVGKNYGYTF.

This clone was observed a handful of times. V is TRBV6-5 and J is TRBJ1-1, with 7 bases matching TRBD1. Germline V gene sequence: CDR1 MNHEY, CDR2 SVGAGI. After removal of 0 bases from V and 0 bases from J, the junction contained 4 bases not matched to a gene. This CDR3 is built from 16 residues. The CDR3, as DNA: TGTGCCAGCAGTTACTCGATTCAGGGGGTGAACACTGAAGCTTTCTTT. Its translation is CASSYSIQGVNTEAFF.

V gene TRBV7-6 combines with J gene TRBJ2-3; TRBD2 matches at 8 bases. V gave up 1 base and J gave up 4 bases; unmatched junction bases: 4. Per germline, CDR1 SGHVS and CDR2 FNYEAQ. This CDR3 spans 15 amino acids. The CDR3 reads CASSLVASGSDTQYF. DNA for the CDR3: TGTGCCAGCAGCTTAGTGGCTAGCGGGTCAGATACGCAGTATTTT.

This chain joins TRBV4-2 and TRBJ2-1, with 11 bases that match TRBD2. The CDR3 is 16 amino acids. With V trimmed by 1 base and J by 4 bases, 3 bases remained unmatched. From germline, CDR1 is LGHNA and CDR2 YNFKEQ. The DNA of the CDR3 is TGTGCCAGCAGCCAAGTGGGACTAGCGGTTTACAATGAGCAGTTCTTC. Translating it yields CASSQVGLAVYNEQFF.

This clone showed up just a few times. The CDR3 region has the DNA TGCAGCGTCGCCGGGACCCCCTCGGGAAATGAGCAGTTCTTC. This sequence encodes CSVAGTPSGNEQFF. V gene TRBV29-1 combines with J gene TRBJ2-1, with D possibly called TRBD1 or TRBD2 (5 bases each). Germline-derived CDR1 and CDR2 are SQVTM and ANQGSEA. V was clipped by 6 bases and J by 7 bases, with 19 bases between them. The CDR3 loop spans 14 amino acids.